This T cell receptor beta chain was found in a study of cytomegalovirus exposure and HLA in healthy donors. Turning to the study itself: From donors who were HLA-typed, an early data release held about 89 million unique TCRs.

Regarding the study as a whole: The majority of CMV-associated TCR beta chains were reported as apparently HLA-restricted in a later analysis. A list of roughly 160 TCR beta chains associated with cytomegalovirus was given.

As concerns this clone: What it binds is not known.

The junction had 8 bases not matched to a gene; V was cut back by 1 base and J by 3 bases. CDR3 length: 18 amino acids. Germline CDR1 LGHNT, CDR2 FRNRAP. PCR was performed using 60 Vbeta and 13 Jbeta primers. Original data processing: Some 10 million shared chains were among the 60 million to 80 million unique TCR beta chains that a later analysis counted. Here immunoSEQ multiplex PCR was the method, and the copy in TCRdb shows in-frame clones only, minus some. The V and J calls and the clone size are those of that table, but D and trimming were determined from the DNA. Among around 200,000 clones listed, roughly 87% were seen once.

V is TRBV12-5 and J is TRBJ2-3; TRBD2 matches at 12 bases. The sample was PBMCs. This sequence originates from a man aged 50 to 59 in good health and CMV-seronegative. The CDR3 spells CASGLGQTSGGRTDTQYF. CDR3 bases: TGTGCTAGTGGTTTGGGCCAAACTAGCGGGGGGCGGACAGATACGCAGTATTTT. The whole variable domain, filled in from reference TRBV12-5 and TRBJ2-3, reads DARVTQTPRHKVTEMGQEVTMRCQPILGHNTVFWYRQTMMQGLELLAYFRNRAPLDDSGMPKDRFSAEMPDATLATLKIQPSEPRDSAVYFCASGLGQTSGGRTDTQYFGPGTRLTVL.